Listed below are T cell receptor beta chains from one sample, sequenced in a study of identical twins. A single record per CDR3 protein comes from TCRdb applying MiXCR to the 5' RACE reads. The repertoire holds roughly 1.6 million distinct CDR3 sequences, with under 35% as singletons. Material: cord blood. The source is a newborn girl in good health. The CDR3 runs from the conserved cysteine through the conserved F or W. D genes are given only for firm matches. Rows may omit the clone size; those that give it use once, few, many or a size class.

clone size	D gene	V gene	J gene	CDR3 DNA	CDR3 protein
-	TRBD1	TRBV6-1	TRBJ1-5	TGTGCCAGCAGTGACAGGGGGCTATATTATAATCAGCCCCAGCATTTT	CASSDRGLYYNQPQHF
-	-	TRBV18	TRBJ1-2	TGTGCCAGCTCACAACCCCGGGCGGGCCTCTATGGCTACACCTTC	CASSQPRAGLYGYTF
-	-	TRBV4-2	TRBJ2-3	TGTGCCAGCAGCCAAGATTTGCCCCCTAGCACAGATACGCAGTATTTT	CASSQDLPPSTDTQYF
few	-	TRBV24-1	TRBJ2-1	TGTGCCACGGAAGGTAAGCCCTCCTACAATGAGCAGTTCTTC	CATEGKPSYNEQFF
-	-	TRBV2	TRBJ2-5	TGTGCCAGCAGTGAGGGTAACAGGTCTCCCAAAGAGACCCAGTACTTC	CASSEGNRSPKETQYF
many	-	TRBV5-1	TRBJ2-7	TGTGCCAGCAGTTCTGGCAACGAGCAGTACTTC	CASSSGNEQYF
-	-	TRBV6-2/TRBV6-3	TRBJ2-7	TGTGCCAGCAGTTACCCCGGACGATTATACAATGAGCAGTACTTC	CASSYPGRLYNEQYF
few	-	TRBV6-2/TRBV6-3	TRBJ1-1	TGTGCCAGCAGTTGGGGGCAGACTAACACTGAAGCTTTCTTT	CASSWGQTNTEAFF
few	TRBD1	TRBV20-1	TRBJ1-1	TGCAGTGCTAGAGCCCAATGGACAGGCAACACTGAAGCTTTCTTT	CSARAQWTGNTEAFF
-	-	TRBV4-2	TRBJ2-2	TGTGCCAGCAGCCAAGACCCGTACGGGGGCTCGACCGGGGAGCTGTTTTTT	CASSQDPYGGSTGELFF
-	-	TRBV2	TRBJ2-3	TGTGCCAGCAGTGAATCGGGAACTAGCACAGATACGCAGTATTTT	CASSESGTSTDTQYF
-	TRBD1	TRBV20-1	TRBJ1-2	TGCAGTGCTAGAGTTGGGACAGGGATCTATGGCTACACCTTC	CSARVGTGIYGYTF
-	TRBD2	TRBV20-1	TRBJ2-3	TGCAGTGCTAGAAGGTGGCCTGGACTAGTCTCCACAGATACGCAGTATTTT	CSARRWPGLVSTDTQYF
-	TRBD1	TRBV12-3/TRBV12-4	TRBJ2-3	TGTGCCAGCAGTTTAAGAGGGGGCCTTGACACAGATACGCAGTATTTT	CASSLRGGLDTDTQYF
-	-	TRBV10-3	TRBJ1-1	TGTGCCATCAGTGATTGGTACTCCATGAACACTGAAGCTTTCTTT	CAISDWYSMNTEAFF
-	-	TRBV20-1	TRBJ2-1	TGCAGTGCTAGAGATCTGGCGAGCAGCTCCTACAATGAGCAGTTCTTC	CSARDLASSSYNEQFF
-	-	TRBV3-1	TRBJ2-1	TGTGCCAGCACCCCATCCGTTGGTGAGCAGTTCTTC	CASTPSVGEQFF
few	-	TRBV24-1	TRBJ2-1	TGTGCCACCAGTGACACATCACAGGGTCGGGGCTCCTACAATGAGCAGTTCTTC	CATSDTSQGRGSYNEQFF
-	TRBD2	TRBV28	TRBJ2-7	TGTGCCAGCAGTCCCGGGACTAGTCCAAAAGGGCTCTACGAGCAGTACTTC	CASSPGTSPKGLYEQYF
-	-	TRBV2	TRBJ2-1	TGTGCCAGCAGTGAAGCGCGGAGGTTCGCGTACAATGAGCAGTTCTTC	CASSEARRFAYNEQFF
many	-	TRBV6-2/TRBV6-3	TRBJ2-7	TGTGCCAGCAGTTCCCCTCGGACTAACCCCTCCTACGAGCAGTACTTC	CASSSPRTNPSYEQYF
few	TRBD2	TRBV2	TRBJ2-1	TGTGCCAGCACCAGGCTAGCGGCCCCTAATGAGCAGTTCTTC	CASTRLAAPNEQFF
-	-	TRBV3-1	TRBJ2-4	TGTACCAGCAGCCTGAACGGAGCCAAAAACATTCAGTACTTC	CTSSLNGAKNIQYF
-	TRBD1	TRBV7-8	TRBJ2-4	TGTGCCAGCAGCTTAGAGACAGGGGGCTACAAAAACATTCAGTACTTC	CASSLETGGYKNIQYF
few	-	TRBV6-1	TRBJ2-3	TGTGCCAGCAGTGAAGAAGTGTTGAGGAACACAGATACGCAGTATTTT	CASSEEVLRNTDTQYF
many	-	TRBV13	TRBJ1-5	TGTGCCAGCAGCTTGAGGGACGGGGGTCAGCCCCAGCATTTT	CASSLRDGGQPQHF
-	-	TRBV11-2	TRBJ2-5	TGTGCCAGCAGCTTATGGCCGGGAGAGACCCAGTACTTC	CASSLWPGETQYF
-	TRBD1	TRBV5-1	TRBJ2-7	TGCGCCAGCACCCTGGGACAGTCCCCAAACAATGAGCAGTACTTC	CASTLGQSPNNEQYF
-	-	TRBV3-1	TRBJ1-2	TGTGCCAGCAGCCAAGAGGTGAAGGGGGGCCCAGGTTGGGGCTACACCTTC	CASSQEVKGGPGWGYTF
few	-	TRBV10-3	TRBJ2-3	TGTGCCATCAGTTCGGGACTGGACCGCACAGATACGCAGTATTTT	CAISSGLDRTDTQYF
few	TRBD2	TRBV3-1	TRBJ2-4	TGTGCCAGCAGCCCTCTAGCGGGGAGGGGAAACATTCAGTACTTC	CASSPLAGRGNIQYF
few	-	TRBV20-1	TRBJ1-1	TGCAGTGCTTACACAGGGCCAACTGAAGCTTTCTTT	CSAYTGPTEAFF
-	-	TRBV7-8	TRBJ1-6	TGTGCCAGCAGCCATCGGACAGTGAGGGTAGATTCACCCCTCCACTTT	CASSHRTVRVDSPLHF
few	TRBD1	TRBV5-6	TRBJ2-7	TGTGCCAGCAGTTTACAGGGGGGCTTCTACGAGCAGTACTTC	CASSLQGGFYEQYF
-	-	TRBV7-9	TRBJ2-2	TGTGCCAGCAGCTTCAGCCAGGTGGCCACCGGGGAGCTGTTTTTT	CASSFSQVATGELFF
-	-	TRBV7-2	TRBJ1-1	TGTGCCAGCAGCTTAGGGGTCGTAAGGGACACTGAAGCTTTCTTT	CASSLGVVRDTEAFF
-	-	TRBV2	TRBJ1-5	TGTGCCAGCAGTGAACAGAATAGCAATCAGCCCCCGCATTTT	CASSEQNSNQPPHF
few	TRBD1	TRBV6-2/TRBV6-3	TRBJ2-4	TGTGCCAGCAGTTACTCGGGACAGATTCAGTACTTC	CASSYSGQIQYF
-	-	TRBV4-2	TRBJ1-1	TGTGCCAGCAGCCAAGAACCGGTGGTCACTGAAGCTTTCTTT	CASSQEPVVTEAFF
-	-	TRBV20-1	TRBJ1-1	TGCAGTGCTAGGTCTTGGGGTAGGGACACTGAAGCTTTCTTT	CSARSWGRDTEAFF
few	-	TRBV6-5	TRBJ2-1	TGTGCCAGCAGACCCTCTAGCATTGGGTTGAATGAGCAGTTCTTC	CASRPSSIGLNEQFF
-	-	TRBV29-1	TRBJ1-2	TGCAGCGTTGGAGGTACCGGGGCCCCTAACTATGGCTACACCTTC	CSVGGTGAPNYGYTF
-	-	TRBV10-3	TRBJ1-2	TGTGCCATGAACACTGACCGGGTAAACTATGGCTACACCTTC	CAMNTDRVNYGYTF
-	-	TRBV29-1	TRBJ2-2	TGCAGCGCGAATGGGCGTTGGACCGGGGAGCTGTTTTTT	CSANGRWTGELFF
-	-	TRBV12-3/TRBV12-4	TRBJ2-2	TGTGCCAGCAGTGGAACGGGGGGCTACACCGGGGAGCTGTTTTTT	CASSGTGGYTGELFF
few	TRBD2	TRBV6-5	TRBJ2-7	TGTGCCAGCAGTTACCCGGGACTAGCGGGAGAACGCGAGCAGTACTTC	CASSYPGLAGEREQYF
-	-	TRBV7-9	TRBJ2-2	TGTGCCAGCAGCTTAATTCCAGGCAACACCGGGGAGCTGTTTTTT	CASSLIPGNTGELFF
-	TRBD1	TRBV28	TRBJ2-5	TGTGCCAGCAGTTTAACGGGGACAGGAATTTTCGAGACCCAGTACTTC	CASSLTGTGIFETQYF
-	-	TRBV6-1	TRBJ1-5	TGTGCCAGCAGTGAAGCGTATTTTGGCGCGAGACTCGGGTATCAGCCCCAGCATTTT	CASSEAYFGARLGYQPQHF
few	-	TRBV5-6	TRBJ2-5	TGTGCCAGCAGCTTGGTAGCTACCTCAGAGACCCAGTACTTC	CASSLVATSETQYF
-	TRBD2	TRBV5-1	TRBJ2-1	TGCGCCAGCAGGGACCCTAGCGGGAGCTCCTACAATGAGCAGTTCTTC	CASRDPSGSSYNEQFF
few	TRBD2	TRBV18	TRBJ2-3	TGTGCCAGCTCAGCGACTAGCGGGAGAGGGGGTACGCAGTATTTT	CASSATSGRGGTQYF
few	-	TRBV6-5	TRBJ1-6	TGTGCCAGCAGTTACTCCCGCGACAGCTCCTATAATTCACCCCTCCACTTT	CASSYSRDSSYNSPLHF
few	-	TRBV6-1	TRBJ2-3	TGTGCCACCCTCGGGGCCTACCTCGCAGATACGCAGTATTTT	CATLGAYLADTQYF
few	-	TRBV29-1	TRBJ2-3	TGCAGCGTTGGTGACGGGGGGCCGAGCACAGATACGCAGTATTTT	CSVGDGGPSTDTQYF
many	-	TRBV4-2	TRBJ1-2	TGTGCCAGCAGCCAAGGTATATCCGACACCCTTGGCTATGGCTACACCTTC	CASSQGISDTLGYGYTF